One and the same sample provided the 23 T cell receptor beta chains below, sequenced in a study of T cells in Graves' hyperthyroidism and ophthalmopathy. TCR beta CDR3 region amplification was performed from RNA transcripts. Using the HTBI primer set, a first-round RT-PCR was run on the TCR CDR3. MiXCR, applied by TCRdb to the multiplex PCR reads, yields one record per CDR3 protein. The sample consists of around 580,000 distinct CDR3 sequences, just over 45% of them appearing once. The specimen was peripheral blood or thyroid tissue (not recorded which). The receptors originated from a woman aged 18-29 years with Graves' hyperthyroidism.

This clonotype was recorded a few times. The chain combines TRBV24-1 with TRBJ2-1; 9 bases fit TRBD2. Germline CDR1 reads KGHDR; CDR2 reads SFDVKD. Unmatched junction bases numbered 4, after V lost 3 bases and J lost 5 bases. The CDR3 consists of 15 residues. This chain's CDR3 is CATSDEREVNNEQFF. The CDR3 DNA sequence: TGTGCCACCAGTGATGAGCGGGAGGTTAACAATGAGCAGTTCTTC.

This clonotype turned up a few times. This chain joins TRBV2 and TRBJ2-7; D perhaps matches TRBD2 (6 bases). V was pared by 6 bases and J by 0 bases, with 9 bases between. The germline CDR1 and CDR2 sequences are SNHLY and FYNNEI. This CDR3 comprises 13 residues. Here the CDR3 DNA reads TGTGCCAGCAGGGGACTGATCTCCTACGAGCAGTACTTC. Translated: CASRGLISYEQYF.

This clonotype has at least ten counts. The V call is TRBV27, the J call TRBJ1-6; D not resolved. Germline CDR1 and CDR2: MNHEY and SMNVEV (reference sequence). The CDR3 length is 14 residues. Trimming shortened V by 3 bases and J by 0 bases, and 3 bases separated the two germline ends. For the CDR3, the DNA is TGTGCCAGCAGTTTTGGCTCCTATAATTCACCCCTCCACTTT. Its protein product is CASSFGSYNSPLHF.

About this clonotype: One junction end disagrees with the germline gene, perhaps due to a read error. The rearrangement joins TRBV6-5 to TRBJ2-7, with D tentatively TRBD1 (6 bases). Germline CDR1 is MNHEY and CDR2 is SVGAGI. This CDR3 has 13 residues. As DNA, the CDR3 is TGTGCCAGCAGTTTACTCAGGGGATACGGGCAGTACTTC. Residues: CASSLLRGYGQYF.

This clonotype was counted only a few times. In nucleotides, the CDR3 is TGTGCCAGCTCACCATGGGAGTCAGGGACGACTCAAGAGACCCAGTACTTC. This sequence encodes CASSPWESGTTQETQYF. V and J are TRBV18 and TRBJ2-5; D may correspond to TRBD1 or TRBD2 (5 bases each). V lost 2 bases to trimming and J lost 2 bases, with 18 bases between them. There are 17 residues in the CDR3. CDR1 and CDR2 from the germline V gene are KGHSH and LQKENI.

This clonotype was recorded at least ten times. This rearrangement joins TRBV20-1 to TRBJ2-7; 7 bases align to TRBD2. The V and J ends lost 6 bases and 1 base, in that order; junction bases with no gene match: 6. Germline V gives CDR1 DFQATT, CDR2 SNEGSKA (reference sequence). This CDR3 is built from 13 residues. As DNA, the CDR3 is TGCAGTGCCGTATCGGGAGGATCCTACGAGCAGTACTTC. As protein: CSAVSGGSYEQYF.

This CDR3 is CASSLTPGVAYNSPLHF. Here the CDR3 DNA reads TGTGCCAGCAGCTTAACCCCAGGGGTAGCCTATAATTCACCCCTCCACTTT. J is TRBJ1-6 and V is TRBV7-3; TRBD1 is a possible D gene (6 bases). Trimming took 0 bases from V and 2 from J, leaving 11 bases between them. In germline, CDR1 is SGHTA, CDR2 FQGTGA. The CDR3 consists of 17 residues.

In this sample, this clonotype turned up a few times. This sequence joins TRBV30 and TRBJ2-2, with 13 bases lining up with TRBD2. Germline assignment: CDR1 GTSNPN and CDR2 SVGIG (reference sequence). This CDR3 has 15 residues. J gave up 6 bases and V 0 bases, and 1 base lay outside the gene matches. The CDR3: CAWSVLAGGPGELFF. CDR3 in DNA: TGTGCCTGGAGTGTACTAGCGGGAGGGCCCGGGGAGCTGTTTTTT. Full variable domain (missing parts from reference TRBV30 and TRBJ2-2): SQTIHQWPATLVQPVGSPLSLECTVEGTSNPNLYWYRQAAGRGLQLLFYSVGIGQISSEVPQNLSASRPQDRQFILSSKKLLLSDSGFYLCAWSVLAGGPGELFFGEGSRLTVL.

In this sample, this clonotype turned up many times. The CDR3 coding sequence is TGTGCCAGCACACTCGACCGGGACAGGGTATGGCCCCAGCATTTT. Amino acid sequence: CASTLDRDRVWPQHF. V is TRBV6-1 and J is TRBJ1-5, with 9 bases aligning to TRBD1. J gave up 9 bases and V 7 bases, and 13 bases lay outside the gene matches. The germline gives CDR1 MNHNS, CDR2 SASEGT. This CDR3 region has 15 residues.

The J gene is TRBJ1-3, the V gene TRBV7-2; D is ambiguous. The end of the DNA aligns better with TRBJ2-3, so the J call may be wrong. The CDR3 length is 13 residues. Germline-derived CDR1 and CDR2 are SGHTA and FQGNSA. In nucleotides, the CDR3 is TGTGCCAGCAGCCCCGTCCCCACAGATACGCAGTATTTT. Its protein product is CASSPVPTDTQYF.

This clonotype was counted at least ten times. The V call is TRBV5-1, the J call TRBJ1-1, with D uncertain. This CDR3 contains 13 residues. The V end lost 6 bases, the J end lost 0 bases, and 9 bases lay between the germline ends. Germline lookup yields CDR1 SGHRS and CDR2 YFSETQ. The CDR3 sequence is CASKKDMNTEAFF. Written as DNA, the CDR3 is TGCGCCAGCAAGAAAGACATGAACACTGAAGCTTTCTTT. Filled out from reference TRBV5-1 and TRBJ1-1, the complete variable domain reads KAGVTQTPRYLIKTRGQQVTLSCSPISGHRSVSWYQQTPGQGLQFLFEYFSETQRNKGNFPGRFSGRQFSNSRSEMNVSTLELGDSALYLCASKKDMNTEAFFGQGTRLTVV.

CDR3 residues: CASEDRAGSGNTIYF. The CDR3 nucleotides are TGTGCCAGCGAGGACAGGGCCGGCTCTGGAAACACCATATATTTT. The chain employs TRBV3-1 and TRBJ1-3; TRBD1 matches at 8 bases. There are 15 residues in the CDR3. Germline V lookup: CDR1 LGHDT, CDR2 YNNKEL (reference sequence). The V gene end was trimmed by 8 bases and the J gene end by 0 bases; junction bases not matched to a gene: 6.

This clonotype was detected many times. The chain combines TRBV25-1 with TRBJ1-5; D perhaps matches TRBD1 (6 bases). Trimming left V 3 bases short and J 8 bases short, with 11 bases between. The CDR3 runs 13 residues. CDR1 is MGHDK and CDR2 is SYGVNS in the germline V gene. The CDR3 loop is CASSDAPGEPQHF. CDR3 bases: TGTGCCAGCAGTGACGCTCCAGGGGAGCCCCAGCATTTT.

The chain recombines TRBV5-1 with TRBJ1-4, with D perhaps TRBD1 (6 bases). The ends were cut back, 5 bases at V and 3 bases at J, with 26 bases in the middle. The germline gives CDR1 SGHRS, CDR2 YFSETQ. This CDR3 is built from 19 residues. The chain's CDR3 is CASRISWGAQGSANEKLFF. The CDR3 coding sequence is TGCGCCAGCAGAATTTCGTGGGGGGCGCAGGGAAGCGCTAATGAAAAACTGTTTTTT.

About this clonotype: One end of the junction fails to match germline, which may point to a read error. The rearrangement uses TRBV2 and TRBJ2-5; 9 positions agree with TRBD2. Germline V gene data show CDR1 as SNHLY and CDR2 as FYNNEI. This CDR3 contains 16 residues. The DNA for the CDR3 is TGTGCCAGCAGTGCTGAGTTGCGGGAGGGAGGAGAGACCCAGTGCTTC. Translating gives CASSAELREGGETQCF.

The chain carries TRBV6-1 and TRBJ1-5; D unclear. CDR3 length: 16 amino acids. V was shortened by 10 bases and J by 2 bases, with 21 bases between the two germline ends. The V gene's germline CDR1 is MNHNS and CDR2 SASEGT. The CDR3 DNA follows: TGTGCCACCGTGAATAAAGCGGGAGAGGGCAATCAGCCCCAGCATTTT. This translates into CATVNKAGEGNQPQHF.

The genes are TRBV24-1 and TRBJ2-5; 12 nucleotides agree with TRBD2. The end of the DNA is better explained by TRBJ2-1, so the J call may be wrong. Germline V gene lookup returns CDR1 KGHDR and CDR2 SFDVKD. The CDR3 length is 14 residues. CDR3 residues: CATSDGTSGNEQFF. The CDR3 DNA reads as TGTGCCACCAGTGATGGGACTAGCGGGAATGAGCAGTTCTTC.

This clonotype was seen a few times. This chain uses TRBV4-1 with TRBJ1-3; no definite D call. Germline V lookup: CDR1 MGHRA, CDR2 YSYEKL. The V and J ends lost 0 bases and 0 bases respectively, with 6 bases between them. The CDR3 length is 15 residues. The CDR3 is CASSQDKSSGNTIYF. The CDR3 region has the DNA TGCGCCAGCAGCCAAGATAAGAGCTCTGGAAACACCATATATTTT.

V gene TRBV10-2 combines with J gene TRBJ2-6, with D tentatively TRBD2 (6 bases). CDR3 size: 21 residues. Germline CDR1 reads WSHSY; CDR2 reads SAAADI. The V end was cut by 3 bases, the J end by 0 bases, with 24 bases between. The CDR3 loop is CASSELGLPYTTLSGANVLTF. In nucleotides, the CDR3 is TGCGCCAGCAGTGAATTGGGACTCCCCTACACTACTCTCTCTGGGGCCAACGTCCTGACTTTC.

V gene TRBV7-9 combines with J gene TRBJ1-2; maybe TRBD1 (5 bases). This CDR3 has 15 amino acids. Per germline, CDR1 SEHNR and CDR2 FQNEAQ (reference sequence). The germline V and J ends were trimmed by 5 bases and 3 bases, with 16 bases remaining between them. CDR3: CASSLRDEQYYGYTF. The CDR3 nucleotides are TGTGCCAGCAGCCTAAGGGACGAGCAGTACTATGGCTACACCTTC.

Many counts were recorded for this clonotype. V usage is TRBV25-1 and J usage is TRBJ2-3; D possibly uses TRBD1 or TRBD2 (5 bases each). Trimming stripped 0 bases from V and 1 base from J, with 8 bases between. The CDR3 runs 15 residues. Germline V gives CDR1 MGHDK, CDR2 SYGVNS. DNA for the CDR3: TGTGCCAGCAGTGAATATCTGGGACGCACAGATACGCAGTATTTT. Translated: CASSEYLGRTDTQYF. Using reference TRBV25-1 and TRBJ2-3 for the parts outside the CDR3, the full variable domain is EADIYQTPRYLVIGTGKKITLECSQTMGHDKMYWYQQDPGMELHLIHYSYGVNSTEKGDLSSESTVSRIRTEHFPLTLESARPSHTSQYLCASSEYLGRTDTQYFGPGTRLTVL.

This chain joins TRBV9 and TRBJ1-6, with D unresolved. V shed 0 bases and J shed 9 bases, with 7 bases lying between them. Germline V lookup: CDR1 SGDLS, CDR2 YYNGEE. The CDR3 covers 13 residues. CDR3 coding DNA: TGTGCCAGCAGCGTAGGGGAGAGTTCACCCCTCCACTTT. Translation: CASSVGESSPLHF.

This chain uses TRBV5-5 with TRBJ2-7, with 10 bases fitting TRBD1. J gave up 5 bases and V 4 bases, and 12 bases lay outside the gene matches. Per the germline V gene, CDR1 is SGHKS and CDR2 is YYEKEE (reference sequence). This CDR3 spans 16 amino acids. The DNA of the CDR3 is TGTGCCAGCAGCACCAACCCCCGGGACAGGGGACACGAGCAGTACTTC. Protein product: CASSTNPRDRGHEQYF.